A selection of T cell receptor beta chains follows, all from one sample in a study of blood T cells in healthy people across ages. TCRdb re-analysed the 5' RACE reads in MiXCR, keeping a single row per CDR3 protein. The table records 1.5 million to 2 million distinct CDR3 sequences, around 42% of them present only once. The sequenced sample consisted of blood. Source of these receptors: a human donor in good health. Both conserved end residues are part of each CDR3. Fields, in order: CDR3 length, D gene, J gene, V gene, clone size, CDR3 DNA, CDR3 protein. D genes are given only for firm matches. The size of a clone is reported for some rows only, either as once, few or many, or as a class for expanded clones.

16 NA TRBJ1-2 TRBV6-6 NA TGTGCCAGCAGTTCTCCCTCCTCCGGGACGTTTTATGGCTACACCTTC CASSSPSSGTFYGYTF
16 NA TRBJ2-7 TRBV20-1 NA TGCAGTGCTAGAGATGAGAAGCATCTTAGCTCCTACGAGCAGTACTTC CSARDEKHLSSYEQYF
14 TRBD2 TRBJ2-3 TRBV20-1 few TGCAGTGCTAGAGAGAGCGGGGGGACAGATACGCAGTATTTT CSARESGGTDTQYF
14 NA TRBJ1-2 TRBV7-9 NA TGTGCCAGCAGCTTAACAGGCCCTTTTGGGGGCTACACCTTC CASSLTGPFGGYTF
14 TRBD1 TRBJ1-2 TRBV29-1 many TGCAGCGTTGAAGTAGGACAGGGTATGGGTGGCTACACCTTC CSVEVGQGMGGYTF
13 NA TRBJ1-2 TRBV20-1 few TGCAGTGCTACGCGGACAGCTAACTATGGCTACACCTTC CSATRTANYGYTF
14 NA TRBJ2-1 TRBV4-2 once TGTGCCAGCAGCCAAGAGCGGCAGTACAATGAGCAGTTCTTC CASSQERQYNEQFF
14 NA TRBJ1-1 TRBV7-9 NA TGTGCCAGCAGCTTAGAACTGGCCGGAGGGGAAGCTTTCTTT CASSLELAGGEAFF
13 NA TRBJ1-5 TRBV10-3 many TGTGCCATCCAAGAAGATAGCAATCAGCCCCAGCATTTT CAIQEDSNQPQHF
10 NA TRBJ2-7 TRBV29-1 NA TGCAGCGTTGAGTCGTACGAGCAGTACTTC CSVESYEQYF
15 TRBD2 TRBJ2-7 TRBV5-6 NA TGTGCCAGCAGCTTGGCCTATGTGGGAGGGCGCGAGCAGTACTTC CASSLAYVGGREQYF
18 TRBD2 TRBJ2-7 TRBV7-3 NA TGTGCCAGCAGCTTAGTGGGACTAGCGGGGGGATTCTCCTACGAGCAGTACTTC CASSLVGLAGGFSYEQYF
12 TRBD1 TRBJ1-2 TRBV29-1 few TGCAGCGCTTTGGGACAGAACTATGGCTACACCTTC CSALGQNYGYTF
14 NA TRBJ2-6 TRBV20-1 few TGCAGTGCTAGGCGAGAGGCTGGGGCCAACGTCCTGACTTTC CSARREAGANVLTF
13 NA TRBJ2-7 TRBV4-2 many TGTGCCAGCGGGGAGGGACAGCTTTACGAGCAGTACTTC CASGEGQLYEQYF